The subject of this entry is one TCR beta chain. Antigen: not known. The CDR3 covers 14 residues. V was trimmed by 2 bases and J by 5 bases, leaving 7 bases between them. Germline CDR1 reads MNHNY; CDR2 reads SVGAGI (reference sequence). Time point reported: after dendritic cell vaccination, including at tumor progression/relapse. PBMC were collected before vaccination, two weeks after the third vaccination, and at progression. Sequencing was performed with immunoSEQ multiplex PCR; in TCRdb, only in-frame clones are kept and a portion is missing. The sample carries 70,000 to 90,000 clones, 75% to 90% recorded once. The data derive from a study of glioma-infiltrating T cells after dendritic cell vaccination. Whole-study context: Dendritic cells derived from monocytes and pulsed with autologous tumor lysate formed the vaccine. Study-wide results and caveats: Complete blood and tumor specimen sets were limited to few patients.

The chain couples TRBV6-6 to TRBJ1-6, with D unresolved. The sequencing used blood, collected after dendritic cell vaccination. This TCR came from a human donor with glioblastoma. CDR3 DNA: TGTGCCAGCAGTTACGGGCACAATAATTCACCCCTCCACTTT. Translation gives CASSYGHNNSPLHF.